The 4 T cell receptor beta chains below all came from one sample that was sequenced in a study of regulatory T cells in long-lasting Graves disease (dated by TCRdb to the early 2020s). The library was built by means of multiplex PCR. For sequencing, an Illumina HiSeq 4000 was employed. iRepertoire HTBI primers and Arm-PCR amplification of CDR3 regions were used to construct TCR beta libraries. The public reads were reanalyzed by TCRdb: fastp trimming at Q25, MiXCR alignment, in-frame beta chains only. Merged by CDR3 protein, the rows form single entries marked with the most common genes and DNA. For this sample the table gives some 600,000 distinct CDR3 sequences, of which about 16% were detected only once. More than 10% of the sample is in the top ten clones. What the time point label conveys for this sample: newly diagnosed GD, antithyroid drugs for less than 3 months. RNA was extracted from PBMCs in TRIzol for both TCR sequencing and RNA sequencing.

These records were also assigned to another study, of T cells in Graves' hyperthyroidism and ophthalmopathy.

Sequences were derived from peripheral blood mononuclear cells (PBMCs), sampled at new diagnosis, from a patient treated with antithyroid drugs. Source of these receptors: a man aged 18 to 29 with Graves disease. Donor details come from another sample of the same person, matched by shared clones.

This clonotype was detected many times. Here the CDR3 DNA reads TGTGCCACCCTGAGGGACGGGGAGCAGTACTTC. It yields the protein CATLRDGEQYF. The chain is built from TRBV10-3 and TRBJ2-7, with D perhaps being TRBD1 or TRBD2 (5 bases each). The CDR3 totals 11 residues. V lost 10 bases and J 7 bases, leaving 14 bases between the germline ends. Germline V gene lookup returns CDR1 ENHRY and CDR2 SYGVKD.

This clonotype was seen ten or more times. This chain joins TRBV3-1 and TRBJ1-1; possibly TRBD1 for D (5 bases). CDR1 and CDR2 from the germline V gene are LGHDT and YNNKEL (reference sequence). The CDR3 runs 15 residues. Trimming took off 3 bases at V and 1 base at J, with 12 bases between the two ends. CDR3 DNA sequence: TGTGCCAGCAGCCACCATGACAGACCGAACACTGAAGCTTTCTTT. Protein: CASSHHDRPNTEAFF.

This clonotype was counted at least ten times. The rearrangement links TRBV7-9 to TRBJ2-3; D gene uncertain. The germline CDR1 and CDR2 sequences are SEHNR and FQNEAQ (reference sequence). Trimming took 0 bases from V and 4 from J, leaving 5 bases between them. The CDR3 contains 13 residues. The CDR3 nucleotides read TGTGCCAGCAGCTTAGCGGCTTCAGATACGCAGTATTTT. Its protein product is CASSLAASDTQYF.

The gene calls are TRBV27 and TRBJ2-3; 12 nucleotides match TRBD2. After removal of 5 bases from V and 3 bases from J, the junction contained 9 bases not matched to a gene. Germline V gives CDR1 MNHEY, CDR2 SMNVEV (reference sequence). The CDR3 runs to 17 residues. In DNA form, the CDR3 reads TGTGCCAGCAGTCAGAAGACTAGCGGGAGACCAACAGATACGCAGTATTTT. Protein sequence: CASSQKTSGRPTDTQYF.